This T cell receptor (beta chain) originates from a study of CD8 T cells in ankylosing spondylitis. TCRdb re-called the 5' RACE reads through MiXCR, storing one row per CDR3 protein. This table has roughly 250,000 distinct CDR3 sequences, around 9.1% appearing once. V was pared by 6 bases and J by 9 bases, with 21 bases between. CDR3 length: 15 residues. The germline gives CDR1 LNHDA, CDR2 SQIVND (reference sequence). This clonotype was recorded a few times. The TCR originated in a male donor with ankylosing spondylitis or in good health (not recorded which). The sequencing input was blood, either unsorted or a sorted T cell fraction (not recorded which). This chain joins TRBV19 and TRBJ1-3; D call uncertain. CDR3: CASSRGEGRLGTIYF. DNA for the CDR3: TGTGCCAGTAGCCGCGGCGAGGGTCGCCTCGGCACCATATATTTT.